The 25 T cell receptor beta chains below all came from one sample that was sequenced in a study of shared clonotypes between healthy human individuals. Clones were sequenced by immunoSEQ multiplex PCR, and TCRdb holds only the in-frame ones, with some missing. The table includes some 470,000 clones, less than 80% detected once. Sequencing input: PBMCs. These receptors were taken from a woman between 40 and 55 years old in good health. Some clones in this sample may be carry-over from other donors' samples.

To note about this clone: Other nucleotide sequences from this sample produce the same CDR3. J is TRBJ2-3 and V is TRBV5-6; D gene uncertain. The CDR3 extends over 14 amino acids. The V end was cut by 0 bases, the J end by 2 bases, with 7 bases between. The V gene's germline CDR1 is SGHDT and CDR2 YYEEEE. The CDR3 nucleotides are TGTGCCAGCAGCTTGGGAGCCCACACAGATACGCAGTATTTT. This translates into CASSLGAHTDTQYF.

The V and J genes are TRBV5-1 and TRBJ2-7; D remains unclear. Deletions cut 1 base from V and 2 bases from J, with 10 bases between. The CDR3 consists of 14 residues. CDR1 is SGHRS and CDR2 is YFSETQ in the germline V gene. This chain's CDR3 is CASSLSPQTYEQYF. The DNA of the CDR3 is TGCGCCAGCAGCTTGTCTCCGCAGACCTACGAGCAGTACTTC.

This chain uses TRBV7-2 with TRBJ2-5, with a tentative D call TRBD2 (6 bases). The CDR3 runs 15 residues. CDR1 and CDR2 from the germline V gene are SGHTA and FQGNSA. Trimming removed 1 base at V and 6 bases at J, with 15 bases between. The CDR3 protein is CASSLGTGSGQTQYF. The CDR3 coding sequence is TGTGCCAGCAGCTTAGGTACCGGGAGCGGACAGACCCAGTACTTC.

V gene TRBV28 combines with J gene TRBJ1-4, with D maybe TRBD1 (6 bases). Germline V gives CDR1 MDHEN, CDR2 SYDVKM. This CDR3 contains 16 residues. V lost 10 bases and J lost 2, with 20 bases in between. The CDR3 loop is CATRPQGFMTNEKLFF. The CDR3 nucleotides read TGTGCCACCCGTCCACAGGGATTTATGACTAATGAAAAACTGTTTTTT. Based on the CDR3 plus reference TRBV28 and TRBJ1-4, the full variable domain is DVKVTQSSRYLVKRTGEKVFLECVQDMDHENMFWYRQDPGLGLRLIYFSYDVKMKEKGDIPEGYSVSREKKERFSLILESASTNQTSMYLCATRPQGFMTNEKLFFGSGTQLSVL.

Only one count was recorded for this clone. This may be a read error: a much more frequent sequence differs by one nucleotide. This chain links TRBV7-3 with TRBJ2-3, with 10 bases aligning to TRBD2. CDR1 SGHTA and CDR2 FQGTGA come from the germline V gene. CDR3 length: 17 amino acids. The CDR3 nucleotides read TGTGCCAGCAGTTTCTTGGCAGCGGGAGGGAGGGCAGATATGCAGTATTTT. Protein: CASSFLAAGGRADMQYF.

This clone was detected once. The V call is TRBV19, the J call TRBJ1-2; D unresolved. Trimming pared 5 bases from V and 5 bases from J, leaving 15 bases between. The CDR3 consists of 14 residues. CDR1 LNHDA and CDR2 SQIVND come from the germline V gene (reference sequence). The CDR3 nucleotides read TGTGCCAGTAGTCCCCAGCCGGGCCTTTATGGCTACACCTTC. It specifies CASSPQPGLYGYTF.

The gene calls are TRBV5-1 and TRBJ2-1; TRBD2 agrees at 8 bases. The CDR3 length is 15 residues. V lost 2 bases, J lost 8 bases, and 9 bases stayed unmatched. Germline CDR1 reads SGHRS; CDR2 reads YFSETQ. The CDR3 here is CASSLTGGYYDEQFF. DNA for the CDR3: TGCGCCAGCAGCTTAACGGGAGGGTACTATGATGAGCAGTTCTTC.

J is TRBJ2-5 and V is TRBV21-1; the DNA was not used to check the table's D call, TRBD1. TRBV21-1 has pseudogene status. This CDR3 spans 21 amino acids. The chain's CDR3 is CASSKGRRARGRRQGKETQYF. Here the CDR3 DNA reads TGTGCCAGCAGCAAAGGGAGGAGGGCGAGGGGGAGGAGACAGGGAAAAGAGACCCAGTACTTC.

This clone was recorded only once. V gene TRBV15 combines with J gene TRBJ2-7, with 10 positions matching TRBD2. Per the germline V gene, CDR1 is LNHNV and CDR2 is YYDKDF (reference sequence). V lost 5 bases and J lost 2; bases outside the gene matches: 3. CDR3 length equals 14 residues. CDR3 region: CATSGGLAAYEQYF. CDR3 sequence (DNA): TGTGCCACCAGCGGTGGACTAGCGGCCTACGAGCAGTACTTC.

This clone occurred a few times. CDR3 bases: TGCAGCGCGGTCTGGGGGGACGGGAACACCGGGGAGCTGTTTTTT. Translated, it gives CSAVWGDGNTGELFF. The rearrangement links TRBV29-1 to TRBJ2-2; D might be TRBD2 (6 bases). This CDR3 is built from 15 residues. V was pared by 7 bases and J by 1 base, with 16 bases between. Germline CDR1 is SQVTM and CDR2 is ANQGSEA.

This clone has only a few counts. The rearrangement uses TRBV7-6 and TRBJ2-7, with 9 nucleotides matching TRBD2. The germline V gene encodes CDR1 SGHVS and CDR2 FNYEAQ. V was pared by 5 bases and J by 2 bases, with 4 bases of the junction left unmatched. This CDR3 is built from 14 residues. The chain's CDR3 is CASSRSSGTYEQYF. CDR3 DNA sequence: TGTGCCAGCAGCAGATCTAGCGGGACCTACGAGCAGTACTTC.

The chain carries TRBV2 and TRBJ2-1; perhaps TRBD2 as D (5 bases). The V gene lost 6 bases and the J gene lost 15 bases, with 18 bases spanning the gap. This CDR3 has 12 residues. CDR1 is SNHLY, CDR2 FYNNEI, per germline. The CDR3: CASRGQDRGPFF. CDR3 DNA sequence: TGTGCCAGCAGGGGCCAGGACCGAGGGCCGTTCTTC. The full variable domain, rest sourced from reference TRBV2 and TRBJ2-1, is EPEVTQTPSHQVTQMGQEVILRCVPISNHLYFYWYRQILGQKVEFLVSFYNNEISEKSEIFDDQFSVERPDGSNFTLKIRSTKLEDSAMYFCASRGQDRGPFFGPGTRLTVL.

Turning to this clone: A clone one base away is much larger, so this may be a read error. CDR3 in DNA: TGTGCCTGGAGTGTAATTCCCGGCAGGAGGACCCAGTACTTC. Amino acid sequence: CAWSVIPGRRTQYF. This chain joins TRBV30 and TRBJ2-5; D gene ambiguous. The V and J ends lost 0 bases and 7 bases respectively, with 15 bases between them. CDR1 and CDR2 (germline): GTSNPN, SVGIG (reference sequence). This CDR3 is 14 amino acids long.

V usage is TRBV19 and J usage is TRBJ1-1; D unclear. V gave up 11 bases and J gave up 6 bases, with 19 bases separating them. The germline CDR1 and CDR2 sequences are LNHDA and SQIVND (reference sequence). This CDR3 spans 13 amino acids. CDR3 DNA sequence: TGTGCCGGTCGTGACTGGGGAGGCGCTGAAGCTTTCTTT. This encodes CAGRDWGGAEAFF.

This clone was seen just once. This may be a read error: a much more frequent sequence differs by one nucleotide. The V call is TRBV27, the J call TRBJ1-5; maybe TRBD1 (5 bases). CDR3 length: 14 residues. Germline V gene lookup returns CDR1 MNHEY and CDR2 SMNVEV (reference sequence). Trimming shortened V by 3 bases and J by 5 bases, and 11 bases separated the two germline ends. This CDR3 reads CASSFPGPHQPQHF. The DNA of the CDR3 is TGTGCCAGCAGTTTCCCAGGGCCCCATCAGCCCCAGCATTTT.

The chain recombines TRBV9 with TRBJ2-7, with 8 bases aligning to TRBD1. CDR1 SGDLS and CDR2 YYNGEE come from the germline V gene. Trimming took 4 bases from V and 2 from J; bases not matched to a gene: 8. The CDR3 covers 15 residues. In DNA, the CDR3 is TGTGCCAGCAGCCCGATAGGACAGGGAACCTACGAGCAGTACTTC. This codes for CASSPIGQGTYEQYF.

The V call is TRBV10-3, the J call TRBJ2-1, with 11 bases aligning to TRBD1. The CDR3 sequence is 14 residues long. The germline gives CDR1 ENHRY, CDR2 SYGVKD. V dropped 8 bases and J dropped 5; count of bases not matched to a gene: 5. CDR3 in amino acids: CAIRTGGMNNEQFF. Here the CDR3 DNA reads TGTGCCATCCGGACAGGGGGCATGAACAATGAGCAGTTCTTC.

In regard to this clone: A read error is possible here, since a much larger clone lies one base away. This CDR3 is also generated by other DNA sequences in the sample. The chain uses TRBV6-1 and TRBJ1-3; no clear D. Germline V gene sequence: CDR1 MNHNS, CDR2 SASEGT. The CDR3 is 15 residues long. The CDR3 DNA sequence: TGTGCCAGCAGCAGCGATGCCCCCTCTGGAAATACCATATATTTT. It yields the protein CASSSDAPSGNTIYF.

This chain uses TRBV2 with TRBJ2-5; 8 bases fit TRBD1. V lost 7 bases, J lost 4 bases, and 8 bases stayed unmatched. The CDR3 has 14 residues. CDR1 is SNHLY and CDR2 is FYNNEI in the germline V gene. The CDR3 DNA reads TGTGCCAGCACCTTCCTGACAGGGGTAGAGACCCAGTACTTC. Its translation: CASTFLTGVETQYF.

This clone was observed a few times. This sequence joins TRBV7-9 and TRBJ2-1, with a tentative D call TRBD2 (5 bases). Deletions cut 1 base from V and 4 bases from J, with 17 bases between. CDR1 and CDR2 from the germline V gene are SEHNR and FQNEAQ (reference sequence). There are 17 residues in the CDR3. The CDR3 region is CASSLEIIGVSYNEQFF. For the CDR3, the DNA is TGTGCCAGCAGCTTAGAGATCATCGGGGTATCATACAATGAGCAGTTCTTC.

The chain carries TRBV5-1 and TRBJ2-5; 11 bases line up with TRBD2. The J call may be mistaken, given a closer DNA end match to TRBJ2-7. The germline CDR1 and CDR2 sequences are SGHRS and YFSETQ. CDR3 length: 15 residues. DNA of the CDR3: TGCGCCAGCAGGACTAGCGGGATCCCCTCCTACGAGCAGTACTTC. Its protein product is CASRTSGIPSYEQYF.

V gene TRBV27 combines with J gene TRBJ1-1; TRBD1 aligns across 7 bases. Trimming at V came to 1 base and at J to 3 bases, leaving 11 bases not matched to a gene. The CDR3 has 17 residues. CDR1 and CDR2 (germline): MNHEY, SMNVEV (reference sequence). CDR3 nucleotide sequence: TGTGCCAGCAGTTTATTACCCTCGGCCAGGGGGGACACTGAAGCTTTCTTT. Translation: CASSLLPSARGDTEAFF.

The rearrangement links TRBV5-4 to TRBJ1-3, with TRBD1 as a possible D gene (6 bases). CDR3 length: 16 residues. Per the germline V gene, CDR1 is SGHNT and CDR2 is YYREEE (reference sequence). V lost 4 bases, J lost 0 bases, and 14 bases lay in between. The CDR3 here is CASSLPGGLSGNTIYF. The CDR3 DNA follows: TGTGCCAGCAGCCTCCCGGGGGGCCTCTCTGGAAACACCATATATTTT.

The chain has TRBV28 and TRBJ2-7, with TRBD2 matching over 9 bases. V gave up 5 bases and J gave up 4 bases; unmatched junction bases: 9. Per the germline V gene, CDR1 is MDHEN and CDR2 is SYDVKM. The CDR3 has 15 residues. This chain's CDR3 is CASSHLSGRRYEQYF. The CDR3 coding sequence is TGTGCCAGCAGTCATCTTAGCGGGAGACGGTACGAGCAGTACTTC. Looking up the rest from reference TRBV28 and TRBJ2-7 gives the full variable domain: DVKVTQSSRYLVKRTGEKVFLECVQDMDHENMFWYRQDPGLGLRLIYFSYDVKMKEKGDIPEGYSVSREKKERFSLILESASTNQTSMYLCASSHLSGRRYEQYFGPGTRLTVT.

Turning to this clone: A much larger clone differs by one base, so this may be a read error. The sample holds other DNA sequences that translate to the same CDR3. This chain joins TRBV5-8 and TRBJ1-5; D may be TRBD1 (5 bases). This CDR3 has 14 residues. Germline-derived CDR1 and CDR2 are SGHTS and YDEGEE. The DNA for the CDR3 is TGTGCTAGCAGCTCCAGACAGCGCAATCAGCCCCAGCATTTT. Translating it yields CASSSRQRNQPQHF.